A single sample is the source of the 6 T cell receptor beta chains below, sequenced in a study of blood T cells in healthy people across ages. Together with a sample-barcoded 5' primer, a J-beta primer mix was included in a second PCR lasting roughly 6 to 12 cycles. One entry per CDR3 protein, called by TCRdb with MiXCR from the 5' RACE reads. Of 1,300,000 or so distinct CDR3 sequences listed, roughly 64% are singletons. The specimen was blood. The receptors here all came from a man aged 18 to 35 in good health.

The rearrangement links TRBV27 to TRBJ2-4, with a tentative D call TRBD1 (6 bases). The V gene lost 5 bases and the J gene lost 8 bases, with 19 bases spanning the gap. This CDR3 contains 15 residues. Germline V gives CDR1 MNHEY, CDR2 SMNVEV (reference sequence). CDR3 residues: CASSPAAGVGDIQYF. In DNA, the CDR3 is TGTGCCAGCAGTCCCGCCGCAGGGGTAGGGGACATTCAGTACTTC.

This clonotype was seen more than once but under ten times. V gene TRBV12-3 or TRBV12-4 combines with J gene TRBJ2-1; D is ambiguous. The CDR3 loop spans 15 amino acids. Trimming stripped 1 base from V and 10 bases from J, with 17 bases between. The CDR3 sequence is CASSLEATLNKEQFF. CDR3 sequence (DNA): TGTGCCAGCAGTTTAGAAGCGACACTTAATAAGGAGCAGTTCTTC.

The chain employs TRBV29-1 and TRBJ2-7; D possibly corresponds to TRBD2 (7 bases). V gave up 3 bases and J gave up 4 bases, with 13 bases separating them. The CDR3 runs to 13 residues. The germline V gene encodes CDR1 SQVTM and CDR2 ANQGSEA. The CDR3 DNA reads as TGCAGCGTTGATTCGGGGGGCCGATACGAGCAGTACTTC. Translation gives CSVDSGGRYEQYF.

J is TRBJ1-1 and V is TRBV6-6; D gene unclear. Trimming removed 5 bases from V and 4 bases from J, with 20 bases in between. The CDR3 is 16 amino acids. In germline, CDR1 is MNHNY, CDR2 SVGAGI (reference sequence). The CDR3 coding sequence is TGTGCCAGCAGTCCCCGAGGCGCGTCCCGGGGCACTGAAGCTTTCTTT. Residues: CASSPRGASRGTEAFF.

The chain is built from TRBV14 and TRBJ2-4; TRBD1 is a possible D gene (5 bases). TRBJ2-7 explains the end of the DNA better; the J call may be wrong. Germline V gene data show CDR1 as SGHDN and CDR2 as FVKESK. CDR3 size: 14 residues. In DNA, the CDR3 is TGTGCCAGCAGCCAAGTAGACAGCCTCTACGAGCAGTACTTC. Amino acid sequence: CASSQVDSLYEQYF.

This sequence joins TRBV20-1 and TRBJ1-2, with D possibly being TRBD1 (5 bases). CDR3 length: 9 amino acids. CDR1 DFQATT and CDR2 SNEGSKA come from the germline V gene (reference sequence). The chain's CDR3 is CGSGNGYTF. The CDR3 DNA reads as TGCGGTTCAGGGAATGGCTACACCTTC.